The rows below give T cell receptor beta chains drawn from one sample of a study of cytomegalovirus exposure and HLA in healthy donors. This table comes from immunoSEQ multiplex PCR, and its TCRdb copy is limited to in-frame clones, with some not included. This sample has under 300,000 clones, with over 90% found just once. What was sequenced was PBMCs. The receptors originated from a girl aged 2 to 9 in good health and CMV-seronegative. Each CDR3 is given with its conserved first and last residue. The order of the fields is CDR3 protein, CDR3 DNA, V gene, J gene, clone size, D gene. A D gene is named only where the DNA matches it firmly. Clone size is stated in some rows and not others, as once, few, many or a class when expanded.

CDR3: CASSLEGLVDTQYF; DNA: TGTGCCAGCAGCTTGGAGGGACTAGTAGATACGCAGTATTTT; V: TRBV5-6; J: TRBJ2-3; size: -; D: TRBD2
CDR3: CASSFDRGRGDTQYF; DNA: TGTGCCAGCAGCTTCGACAGGGGGCGTGGAGATACGCAGTATTTT; V: TRBV5-8; J: TRBJ2-3; size: -; D: TRBD1
CDR3: CASSSHGTDPKNQPQHF; DNA: TGTGCCAGCAGTTCCCACGGGACTGACCCTAAAAATCAGCCCCAGCATTTT; V: TRBV28; J: TRBJ1-5; size: once; D: -
CDR3: CASTNNPPWTYSPLHF; DNA: TGTGCCAGCACTAACAACCCCCCCTGGACATATTCACCCCTCCACTTT; V: TRBV11-2; J: TRBJ1-6; size: -; D: -
CDR3: CAWSRGSSSYNEQFF; DNA: TGTGCCTGGAGTAGGGGTTCGAGCTCCTACAATGAGCAGTTCTTC; V: TRBV30; J: TRBJ2-1; size: -; D: -
CDR3: CAWSGGQINSPLHF; DNA: TGTGCCTGGAGTGGGGGACAGATCAATTCACCCCTCCACTTT; V: TRBV30; J: TRBJ1-6; size: -; D: TRBD1
CDR3: CASSPGQGMGNQPQHF; DNA: TGTGCCAGCAGTCCGGGACAGGGGATGGGCAATCAGCCCCAGCATTTT; V: TRBV6-6; J: TRBJ1-5; size: -; D: TRBD1
CDR3: CASSISGTSGFTDTQYF; DNA: TGTGCCAGTAGTATTAGCGGGACTAGCGGCTTCACAGATACGCAGTATTTT; V: TRBV19; J: TRBJ2-3; size: -; D: TRBD2
CDR3: CASSLTSTFEAFF; DNA: TGTGCCAGCAGCTTAACGAGTACCTTTGAAGCTTTCTTT; V: TRBV11-2; J: TRBJ1-1; size: -; D: -
CDR3: CAWNHGQGPYRYEQYF; DNA: TGTGCCTGGAACCATGGACAGGGGCCCTATCGGTACGAGCAGTACTTC; V: TRBV30; J: TRBJ2-7; size: -; D: TRBD1
CDR3: CASSDSPRWETQYF; DNA: TGTGCCAGCAGTGATAGTCCTAGATGGGAGACCCAGTACTTC; V: TRBV2; J: TRBJ2-5; size: -; D: -
CDR3: CAISDLRTGGGAYGYTF; DNA: TGTGCCATCAGTGATTTAAGGACAGGCGGAGGGGCCTATGGCTACACCTTC; V: TRBV10-3; J: TRBJ1-2; size: -; D: TRBD1
CDR3: CATSREGTSSYEQYF; DNA: TGTGCCACCAGCAGAGAGGGGACTAGCAGCTACGAGCAGTACTTC; V: TRBV15; J: TRBJ2-7; size: -; D: TRBD2
CDR3: CAWSGSADTGELFF; DNA: TGTGCCTGGAGTGGCTCAGCGGACACCGGGGAGCTGTTTTTT; V: TRBV30; J: TRBJ2-2; size: -; D: -
CDR3: CAWSVGVGNTEAFF; DNA: TGTGCCTGGAGTGTAGGGGTTGGGAACACTGAAGCTTTCTTT; V: TRBV30; J: TRBJ1-1; size: -; D: -
CDR3: CASSEREGGTEAFF; DNA: TGTGCCAGCAGTGAACGGGAAGGTGGCACTGAAGCTTTCTTT; V: TRBV6-1; J: TRBJ1-1; size: -; D: -
CDR3: CASTIWGDNEQFF; DNA: TGTGCCAGCACTATCTGGGGGGACAATGAGCAGTTCTTC; V: TRBV6-1; J: TRBJ2-1; size: -; D: -
CDR3: CASSLQGGNSPLHF; DNA: TGTGCCAGCAGCTTACAGGGTGGCAATTCACCCCTCCACTTT; V: TRBV5-6; J: TRBJ1-6; size: -; D: -
CDR3: CASSGADRQGTYEQYF; DNA: TGTGCCAGCAGTGGCGCGGACCGACAGGGAACCTACGAGCAGTACTTC; V: TRBV6-1; J: TRBJ2-7; size: -; D: TRBD1
CDR3: CASSQRGLVGGTGELFF; DNA: TGTGCCAGCAGCCAAAGGGGACTAGTCGGAGGCACCGGGGAGCTGTTTTTT; V: TRBV14; J: TRBJ2-2; size: -; D: TRBD2
CDR3: CASSSAGKNGQYF; DNA: TGTGCCAGCAGCTCGGCAGGGAAAAACGGGCAGTACTTC; V: TRBV7-8; J: TRBJ2-7; size: -; D: -
CDR3: CASSLSYPANYNSPLHF; DNA: TGTGCCAGCAGTTTATCCTACCCGGCTAACTATAACTCACCCCTCCACTTT; V: TRBV27; J: TRBJ1-6; size: once; D: -
CDR3: CASSLERGLGNEQFF; DNA: TGTGCCAGCAGCTTAGAGAGGGGGCTCGGCAATGAGCAGTTCTTC; V: TRBV11-2; J: TRBJ2-1; size: -; D: TRBD1
CDR3: CASRSTGLSYEQYF; DNA: TGTGCCAGCAGAAGTACAGGCCTCTCCTACGAGCAGTACTTC; V: TRBV6-1; J: TRBJ2-7; size: -; D: -
CDR3: CASGLSGQGGEKLFF; DNA: TGTGCTAGTGGTTTGTCGGGCCAGGGAGGTGAAAAACTGTTTTTT; V: TRBV12-5; J: TRBJ1-4; size: -; D: -
CDR3: CASSLELAGTGSGYTF; DNA: TGTGCCAGCAGCTTAGAGCTGGCGGGGACAGGGAGCGGCTACACCTTC; V: TRBV11-2; J: TRBJ1-2; size: -; D: TRBD1
CDR3: CASSEMTSGGSYNSYNEQFF; DNA: TGTGCCAGCAGTGAAATGACTAGCGGGGGTTCCTACAACTCCTACAATGAGCAGTTCTTC; V: TRBV2; J: TRBJ2-1; size: -; D: TRBD2
CDR3: CASSLSGTGNYEQYF; DNA: TGTGCCAGCAGCCTGTCCGGGACAGGGAACTACGAGCAGTACTTC; V: TRBV11-2; J: TRBJ2-7; size: once; D: TRBD1
CDR3: CAWSTPTKRAFF; DNA: TGTGCCTGGAGTACTCCGACGAAGAGGGCTTTCTTT; V: TRBV30; J: TRBJ1-1; size: -; D: -
CDR3: CASSPGQDYEQYF; DNA: TGTGCCAGCTCGCCGGGACAGGACTACGAGCAGTACTTC; V: TRBV18; J: TRBJ2-7; size: -; D: TRBD1
CDR3: CASSPDSFGNEQFF; DNA: TGTGCCAGCAGCCCCGACTCTTTTGGGAATGAGCAGTTCTTC; V: TRBV7-3; J: TRBJ2-1; size: -; D: -
CDR3: CASSQAQGVGANTIYF; DNA: TGTGCCAGCAGCCAAGCCCAGGGGGTGGGAGCGAACACCATATATTTT; V: TRBV4-2; J: TRBJ1-3; size: -; D: TRBD1
CDR3: CASGLSTGWTSGRPSYEQYF; DNA: TGTGCTAGTGGTTTGTCGACCGGATGGACTAGCGGGAGACCCTCCTACGAGCAGTACTTC; V: TRBV12-5; J: TRBJ2-7; size: -; D: TRBD2
CDR3: CASSLGVAKETQYF; DNA: TGCGCCAGCAGCTTGGGGGTAGCGAAAGAGACCCAGTACTTC; V: TRBV5-1; J: TRBJ2-5; size: -; D: -
CDR3: CASSTTSLGGEALGGEQYF; DNA: TGTGCCAGCAGTACAACTAGCTTGGGGGGAGAGGCGTTGGGTGGCGAGCAGTACTTC; V: TRBV7-9; J: TRBJ2-7; size: -; D: -
CDR3: CASHPGNTEAFF; DNA: TGTGCCAGTCATCCAGGGAACACTGAAGCTTTCTTT; V: TRBV19; J: TRBJ1-1; size: once; D: -
CDR3: CASSPQGNTEAFF; DNA: TGTGCCAGTAGCCCTCAGGGGAACACTGAAGCTTTCTTT; V: TRBV19; J: TRBJ1-1; size: -; D: -
CDR3: CASSSSRGLQETQYF; DNA: TGTGCCAGCAGCTCATCTAGGGGGCTACAAGAGACCCAGTACTTC; V: TRBV7-9; J: TRBJ2-5; size: -; D: TRBD1
CDR3: CASSLTPGTSNNSPLHF; DNA: TGTGCCAGCAGTTTAACCCCCGGGACATCAAATAATTCACCCCTCCACTTT; V: TRBV27; J: TRBJ1-6; size: -; D: -
CDR3: CATDPGRVFDGTQYF; DNA: TGTGCCACCGACCCGGGGAGGGTATTTGATGGGACCCAGTACTTC; V: TRBV15; J: TRBJ2-5; size: -; D: TRBD2
CDR3: CASSQDGLAGGELFF; DNA: TGTGCCAGCAGCCAAGACGGACTAGCCGGAGGGGAGCTGTTTTTT; V: TRBV4-2; J: TRBJ2-2; size: -; D: TRBD2
CDR3: CASSPRTTLYETQYF; DNA: TGTGCCAGCAGCCCACGGACTACCTTATACGAGACCCAGTACTTC; V: TRBV11-2; J: TRBJ2-5; size: once; D: -
CDR3: CASTSQGASTGELFF; DNA: TGTGCCAGTACGTCCCAGGGGGCAAGCACCGGGGAGCTGTTTTTT; V: TRBV19; J: TRBJ2-2; size: -; D: TRBD1
CDR3: CAISESKADNSPLHF; DNA: TGTGCCATCAGTGAGTCGAAAGCGGATAATTCACCCCTCCACTTT; V: TRBV10-3; J: TRBJ1-6; size: -; D: -
CDR3: CASREYGGGTDTQYF; DNA: TGTGCCAGCAGAGAATACGGGGGGGGAACAGATACGCAGTATTTT; V: TRBV28; J: TRBJ2-3; size: -; D: TRBD2
CDR3: CASSVSQGETSEAFF; DNA: TGTGCCAGCAGCGTATCTCAGGGGGAAACGAGTGAAGCTTTCTTT; V: TRBV9; J: TRBJ1-1; size: -; D: TRBD1
CDR3: CASSTGQSTDTQYF; DNA: TGTGCCAGCAGCACGGGACAGAGCACAGATACGCAGTATTTT; V: TRBV7-2; J: TRBJ2-3; size: -; D: TRBD1
CDR3: CASSFGQVQYF; DNA: TGTGCCAGCAGTTTCGGACAGGTCCAGTACTTC; V: TRBV6-5; J: TRBJ2-5; size: -; D: TRBD1
CDR3: CASSQFGGTNYGYTF; DNA: TGTGCCAGCAGCCAATTTGGCGGGACTAACTATGGCTACACCTTC; V: TRBV16; J: TRBJ1-2; size: -; D: -
CDR3: CASSPLEGFLAKNIQYF; DNA: TGCGCCAGCAGCCCCCTGGAGGGTTTCCTAGCCAAAAACATTCAGTACTTC; V: TRBV5-1; J: TRBJ2-4; size: -; D: -
CDR3: CASSLVGGPEQYF; DNA: TGTGCCAGCAGCTTAGTTGGGGGCCCCGAGCAGTACTTC; V: TRBV11-2; J: TRBJ2-7; size: -; D: -
CDR3: CASSRLAGAGELFF; DNA: TGTGCCAGCAGTCGACTAGCGGGAGCCGGGGAGCTGTTTTTT; V: TRBV7-2; J: TRBJ2-2; size: -; D: TRBD2
CDR3: CASRGTGRNTEAFF; DNA: TGTGCCAGCAGGGGGACAGGCCGTAACACTGAAGCTTTCTTT; V: TRBV6-1; J: TRBJ1-1; size: -; D: TRBD1
CDR3: CASSSGQGLTGANVLTF; DNA: TGTGCCAGCAGCTCGGGACAGGGCCTCACTGGGGCCAACGTCCTGACTTTC; V: TRBV11-2; J: TRBJ2-6; size: -; D: TRBD1
CDR3: CASSEAQGGGYTF; DNA: TGTGCCAGCAGTGAAGCCCAGGGGGGTGGCTACACCTTC; V: TRBV6-1; J: TRBJ1-2; size: -; D: TRBD1
CDR3: CASRRGGWDTEAFF; DNA: TGTGCCAGCAGAAGGGGTGGGTGGGACACTGAAGCTTTCTTT; V: TRBV2; J: TRBJ1-1; size: -; D: -
CDR3: CASSQGSTGNNSPLHF; DNA: TGTGCCAGCAGCCAAGGATCGACAGGAAATAATTCACCCCTCCACTTT; V: TRBV14; J: TRBJ1-6; size: once; D: -
CDR3: CASSSRTRNQPQHF; DNA: TGTGCCAGTAGTTCCCGGACAAGAAATCAGCCCCAGCATTTT; V: TRBV19; J: TRBJ1-5; size: -; D: -
CDR3: CASSLVGQGASGYTF; DNA: TGTGCCAGCAGCTTAGTGGGGCAGGGGGCGTCTGGCTACACCTTC; V: TRBV7-2; J: TRBJ1-2; size: -; D: TRBD1
CDR3: CASSLATLAGGPGRGAEQFF; DNA: TGCGCCAGCAGCTTGGCGACACTAGCGGGGGGCCCTGGCCGGGGGGCTGAGCAGTTCTTC; V: TRBV5-1; J: TRBJ2-1; size: once; D: TRBD2